The entry below describes one TCR beta chain. At the DNA level, this CDR3 is encoded by other sequences in the same sample as well. The data originate from a study of blood T cell repertoires in COVID-19. Study overall: Sites in the United States, Italy and Spain provided acute and convalescent COVID-19 samples. T cells, B-cell-depleted T cells, or PBMCs supplied cDNA or gDNA.

Authors' analysis steps: Scientists estimated how many nucleated cells there were by amplifying reference gene primers. Assay: immunoSEQ multiplex PCR; the TCRdb copy retains only in-frame clones and omits some. That table furnishes V, J and clone size, whereas the DNA furnished D and trimming. The sample lists roughly 96,000 clones, roughly 82% occurring once. This TCR came from a man aged 80 or over with acute or convalescent COVID-19. The sample consisted of peripheral blood.

For the CDR3, the DNA is TGTGCCAGCAGGTCGACAGCTAACTATGGCTACACCTTC. Translated: CASRSTANYGYTF. The chain recombines TRBV6-5 with TRBJ1-2; a possible D gene is TRBD1 (5 bases). The CDR3 is made up of 13 amino acids. V lost 6 bases and J 0 bases, leaving 8 bases between the germline ends. Germline CDR1 reads MNHEY; CDR2 reads SVGAGI.